This T cell receptor beta chain was sequenced in a study of Ad26.COV2.S vaccination and SARS-CoV-2 variants. Treatment meaning: some 20 received Ad26.COV2.S at low or high dose, single or two shots; about five received placebo; per-sample allocation not given. The study sampled participants on day 63 after the first vaccine or placebo injection. The CDR3 contains 14 residues. V lost 6 bases and J 4 bases, leaving 13 bases between the germline ends. CDR1 is MDHEN, CDR2 SYDVKM, per germline. Repertoires were generated with immunoSEQ multiplex PCR, while TCRdb's copy carries only in-frame clones and drops some. The sample comprises around 420,000 clones, roughly 90% of which are singletons, and about 3.6% rests with the top ten.

The sample in question was peripheral blood, obtained in a trial of Ad26.COV2.S vaccine versus placebo. The chain combines TRBV28 with TRBJ1-5, with D maybe TRBD1 (6 bases). This clonotype originated in a person aged 18-65 years who received the Ad26.COV2.S COVID-19 vaccine or a placebo. The CDR3 coding sequence is TGTGCCAGCAGCCCATGGGGGGCGAATCAGCCCCAGCATTTT. As protein: CASSPWGANQPQHF.